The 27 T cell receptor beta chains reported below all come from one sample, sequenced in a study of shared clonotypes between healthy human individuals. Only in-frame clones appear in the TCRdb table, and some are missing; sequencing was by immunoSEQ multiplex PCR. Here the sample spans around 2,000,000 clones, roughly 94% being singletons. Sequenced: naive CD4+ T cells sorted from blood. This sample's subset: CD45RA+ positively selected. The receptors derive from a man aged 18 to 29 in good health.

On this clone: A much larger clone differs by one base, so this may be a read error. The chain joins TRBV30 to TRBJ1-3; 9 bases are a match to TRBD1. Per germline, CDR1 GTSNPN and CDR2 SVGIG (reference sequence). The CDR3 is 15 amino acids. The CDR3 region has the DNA TGTGCCTGGAGTGGAGACAGGGGGACTGGAGACACCATATATTTT. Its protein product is CAWSGDRGTGDTIYF. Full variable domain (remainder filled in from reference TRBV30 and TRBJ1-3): SQTIHQWPATLVQPVGSPLSLECTVEGTSNPNLYWYRQAAGRGLQLLFYSVGIGQISSEVPQNLSASRPQDRQFILSSKKLLLSDSGFYLCAWSGDRGTGDTIYFGEGSWLTVV.

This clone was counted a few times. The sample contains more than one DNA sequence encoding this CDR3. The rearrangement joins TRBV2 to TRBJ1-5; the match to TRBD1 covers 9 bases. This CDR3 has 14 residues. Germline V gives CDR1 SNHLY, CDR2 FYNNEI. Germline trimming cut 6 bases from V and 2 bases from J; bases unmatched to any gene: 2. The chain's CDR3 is CASRGQGGNQPQHF. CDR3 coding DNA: TGTGCCAGCAGGGGACAGGGTGGCAATCAGCCCCAGCATTTT. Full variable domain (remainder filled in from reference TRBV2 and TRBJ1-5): EPEVTQTPSHQVTQMGQEVILRCVPISNHLYFYWYRQILGQKVEFLVSFYNNEISEKSEIFDDQFSVERPDGSNFTLKIRSTKLEDSAMYFCASRGQGGNQPQHFGDGTRLSIL.

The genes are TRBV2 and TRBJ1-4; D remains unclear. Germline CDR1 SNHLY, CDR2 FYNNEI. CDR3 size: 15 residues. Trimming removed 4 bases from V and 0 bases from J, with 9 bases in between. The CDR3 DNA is TGTGCCAGCAGTGGAGTGGGTTCAACTAATGAAAAACTGTTTTTT. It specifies CASSGVGSTNEKLFF. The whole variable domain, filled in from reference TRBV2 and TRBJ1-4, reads EPEVTQTPSHQVTQMGQEVILRCVPISNHLYFYWYRQILGQKVEFLVSFYNNEISEKSEIFDDQFSVERPDGSNFTLKIRSTKLEDSAMYFCASSGVGSTNEKLFFGSGTQLSVL.

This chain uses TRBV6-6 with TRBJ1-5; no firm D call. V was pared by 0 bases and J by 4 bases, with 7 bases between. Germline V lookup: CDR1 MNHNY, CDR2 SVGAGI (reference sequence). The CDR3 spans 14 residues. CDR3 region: CASSYSSVNQPQHF. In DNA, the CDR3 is TGTGCCAGCAGTTACTCTTCGGTAAATCAGCCCCAGCATTTT.

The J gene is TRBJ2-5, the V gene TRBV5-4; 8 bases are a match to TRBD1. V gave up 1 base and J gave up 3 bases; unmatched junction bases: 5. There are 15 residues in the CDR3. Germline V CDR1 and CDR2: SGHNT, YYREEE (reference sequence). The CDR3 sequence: CASSLTYRGKETQYF. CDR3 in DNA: TGTGCCAGCAGCTTGACGTACAGGGGGAAAGAGACCCAGTACTTC.

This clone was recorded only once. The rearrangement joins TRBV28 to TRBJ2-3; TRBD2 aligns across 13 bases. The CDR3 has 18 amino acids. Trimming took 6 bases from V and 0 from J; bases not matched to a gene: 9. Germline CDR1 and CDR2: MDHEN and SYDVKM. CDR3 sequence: CASSRGLAGAGSTDTQYF. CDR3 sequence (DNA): TGTGCCAGCAGCCGTGGACTAGCGGGGGCGGGGAGCACAGATACGCAGTATTTT.

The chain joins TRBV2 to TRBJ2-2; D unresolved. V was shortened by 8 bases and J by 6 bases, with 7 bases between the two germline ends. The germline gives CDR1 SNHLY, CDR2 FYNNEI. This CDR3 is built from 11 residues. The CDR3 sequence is CASVTSGELFF. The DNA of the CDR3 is TGTGCCAGCGTGACATCCGGGGAGCTGTTTTTT.

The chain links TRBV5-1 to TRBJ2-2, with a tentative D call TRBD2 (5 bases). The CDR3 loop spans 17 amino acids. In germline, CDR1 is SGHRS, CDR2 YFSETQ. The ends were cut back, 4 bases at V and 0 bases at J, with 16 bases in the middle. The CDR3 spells CASSPTKRHANTGELFF. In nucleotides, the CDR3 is TGCGCCAGCAGCCCGACTAAGCGACACGCGAACACCGGGGAGCTGTTTTTT.

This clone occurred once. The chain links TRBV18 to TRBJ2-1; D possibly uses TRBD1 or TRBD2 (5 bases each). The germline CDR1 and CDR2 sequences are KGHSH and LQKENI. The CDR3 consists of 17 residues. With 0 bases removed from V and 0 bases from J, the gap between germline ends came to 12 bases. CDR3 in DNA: TGTGCCAGCTCACCACCGAGGGGAGACAGCTCCTACAATGAGCAGTTCTTC. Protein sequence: CASSPPRGDSSYNEQFF.

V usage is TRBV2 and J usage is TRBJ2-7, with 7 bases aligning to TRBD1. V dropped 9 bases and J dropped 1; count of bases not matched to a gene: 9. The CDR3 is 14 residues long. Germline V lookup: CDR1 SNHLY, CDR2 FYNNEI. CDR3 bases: TGTGCCAGTACCCGGGACAGACCATCCTACGAGCAGTACTTC. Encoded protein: CASTRDRPSYEQYF.

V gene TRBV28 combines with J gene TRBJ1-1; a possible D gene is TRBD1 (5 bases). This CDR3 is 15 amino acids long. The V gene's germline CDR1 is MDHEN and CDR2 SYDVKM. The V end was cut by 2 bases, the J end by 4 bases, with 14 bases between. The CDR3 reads CASSLQGAYSTEAFF. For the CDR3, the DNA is TGTGCCAGCAGTTTACAGGGTGCCTACAGCACTGAAGCTTTCTTT.

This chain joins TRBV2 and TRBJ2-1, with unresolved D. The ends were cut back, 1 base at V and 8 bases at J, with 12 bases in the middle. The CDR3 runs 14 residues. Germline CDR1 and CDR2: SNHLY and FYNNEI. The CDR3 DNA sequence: TGTGCCAGCAGTGAAGGCTATCCAGGAGATGAGCAGTTCTTC. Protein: CASSEGYPGDEQFF.

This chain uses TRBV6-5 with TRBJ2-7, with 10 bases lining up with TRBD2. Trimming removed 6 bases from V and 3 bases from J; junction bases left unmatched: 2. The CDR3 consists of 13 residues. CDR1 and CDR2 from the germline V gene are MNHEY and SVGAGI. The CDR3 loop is CASRLAGNYEQYF. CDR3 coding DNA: TGTGCCAGCAGACTAGCGGGAAACTACGAGCAGTACTTC.

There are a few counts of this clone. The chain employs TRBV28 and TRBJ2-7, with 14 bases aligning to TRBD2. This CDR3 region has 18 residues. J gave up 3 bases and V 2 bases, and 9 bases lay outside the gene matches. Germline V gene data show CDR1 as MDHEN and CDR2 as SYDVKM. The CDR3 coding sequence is TGTGCCAGCAGTTTAATTGGGACTAGCGGGGGACGAGGCTACGAGCAGTACTTC. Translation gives CASSLIGTSGGRGYEQYF.

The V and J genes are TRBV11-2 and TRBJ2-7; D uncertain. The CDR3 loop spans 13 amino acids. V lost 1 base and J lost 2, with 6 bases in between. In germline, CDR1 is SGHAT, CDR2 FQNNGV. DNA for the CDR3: TGTGCCAGCAGCTTAGCCCGGACCTACGAGCAGTACTTC. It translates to CASSLARTYEQYF.

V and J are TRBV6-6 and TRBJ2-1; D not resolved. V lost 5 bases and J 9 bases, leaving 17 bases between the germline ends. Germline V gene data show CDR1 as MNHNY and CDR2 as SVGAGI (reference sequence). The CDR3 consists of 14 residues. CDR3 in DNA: TGTGCCAGCAGTACCAGTGTTTCGTTGAGTGAGCAGTTCTTC. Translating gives CASSTSVSLSEQFF.

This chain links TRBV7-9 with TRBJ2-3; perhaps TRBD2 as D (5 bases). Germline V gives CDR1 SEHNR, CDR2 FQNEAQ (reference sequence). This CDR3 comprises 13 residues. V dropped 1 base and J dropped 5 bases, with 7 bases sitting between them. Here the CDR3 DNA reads TGTGCCAGCAGCTTAGACGGACTAGATACGCAGTATTTT. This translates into CASSLDGLDTQYF.

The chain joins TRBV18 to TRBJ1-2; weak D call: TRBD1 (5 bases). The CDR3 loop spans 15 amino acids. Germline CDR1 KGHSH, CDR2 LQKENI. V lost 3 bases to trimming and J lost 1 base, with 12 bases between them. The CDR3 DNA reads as TGTGCCAGCTCACCCCAGGGACCAGATAACTATGGCTACACCTTC. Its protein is CASSPQGPDNYGYTF.

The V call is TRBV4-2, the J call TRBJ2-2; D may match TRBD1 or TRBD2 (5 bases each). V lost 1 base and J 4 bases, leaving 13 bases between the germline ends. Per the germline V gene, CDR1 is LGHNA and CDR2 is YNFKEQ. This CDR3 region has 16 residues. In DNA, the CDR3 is TGTGCCAGCAGCCAAGGCCGGGACCGCTTCACCGGGGAGCTGTTTTTT. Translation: CASSQGRDRFTGELFF.

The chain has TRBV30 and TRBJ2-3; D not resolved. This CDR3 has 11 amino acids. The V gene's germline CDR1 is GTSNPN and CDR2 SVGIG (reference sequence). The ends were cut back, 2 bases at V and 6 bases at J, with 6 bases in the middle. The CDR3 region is CAWSILDTQYF. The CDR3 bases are TGTGCCTGGAGTATTTTGGATACGCAGTATTTT.

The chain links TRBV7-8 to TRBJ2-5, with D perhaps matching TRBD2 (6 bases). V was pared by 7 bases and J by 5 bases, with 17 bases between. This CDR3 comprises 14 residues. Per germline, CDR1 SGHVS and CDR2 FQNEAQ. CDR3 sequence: CASTHPGLAETQYF. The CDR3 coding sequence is TGTGCCAGCACCCACCCCGGTCTAGCGGAGACCCAGTACTTC.

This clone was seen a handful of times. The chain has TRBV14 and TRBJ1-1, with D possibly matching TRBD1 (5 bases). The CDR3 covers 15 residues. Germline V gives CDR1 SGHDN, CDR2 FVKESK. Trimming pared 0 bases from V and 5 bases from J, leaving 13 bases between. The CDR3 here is CASSQDAFGGTEAFF. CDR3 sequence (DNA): TGTGCCAGCAGCCAAGATGCCTTTGGGGGGACTGAAGCTTTCTTT.

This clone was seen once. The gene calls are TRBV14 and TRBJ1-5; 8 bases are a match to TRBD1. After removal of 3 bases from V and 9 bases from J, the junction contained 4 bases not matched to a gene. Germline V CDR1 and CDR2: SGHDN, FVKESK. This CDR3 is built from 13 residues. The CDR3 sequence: CASSQDRETPQHF. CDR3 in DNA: TGTGCCAGCAGCCAGGACAGGGAGACGCCCCAGCATTTT.

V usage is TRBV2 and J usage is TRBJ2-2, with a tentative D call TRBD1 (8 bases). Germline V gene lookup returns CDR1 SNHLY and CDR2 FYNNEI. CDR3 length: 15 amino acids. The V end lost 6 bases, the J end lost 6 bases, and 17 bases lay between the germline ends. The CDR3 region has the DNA TGTGCCAGCAGCGACGGACAGGGAGGGGCCGGGGAGCTGTTTTTT. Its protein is CASSDGQGGAGELFF.

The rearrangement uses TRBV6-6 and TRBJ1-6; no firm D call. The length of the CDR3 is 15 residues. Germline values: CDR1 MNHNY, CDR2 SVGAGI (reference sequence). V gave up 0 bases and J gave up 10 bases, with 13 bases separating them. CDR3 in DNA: TGTGCCAGCAGTTACTCGACCACAGTGGAGTCACCCCTCCACTTT. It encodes CASSYSTTVESPLHF.

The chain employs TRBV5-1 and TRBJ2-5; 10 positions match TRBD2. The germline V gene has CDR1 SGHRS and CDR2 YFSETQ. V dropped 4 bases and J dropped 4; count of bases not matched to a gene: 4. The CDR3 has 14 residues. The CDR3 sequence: CASSNLAGGETQYF. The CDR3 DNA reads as TGCGCCAGCAGCAATTTAGCGGGAGGAGAGACCCAGTACTTC.

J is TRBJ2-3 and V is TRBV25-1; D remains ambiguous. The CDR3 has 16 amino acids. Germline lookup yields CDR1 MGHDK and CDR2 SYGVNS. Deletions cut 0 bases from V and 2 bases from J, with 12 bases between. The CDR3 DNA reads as TGTGCCAGCAGTGAATATGTTGCAGGCGACACAGATACGCAGTATTTT. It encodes CASSEYVAGDTDTQYF.